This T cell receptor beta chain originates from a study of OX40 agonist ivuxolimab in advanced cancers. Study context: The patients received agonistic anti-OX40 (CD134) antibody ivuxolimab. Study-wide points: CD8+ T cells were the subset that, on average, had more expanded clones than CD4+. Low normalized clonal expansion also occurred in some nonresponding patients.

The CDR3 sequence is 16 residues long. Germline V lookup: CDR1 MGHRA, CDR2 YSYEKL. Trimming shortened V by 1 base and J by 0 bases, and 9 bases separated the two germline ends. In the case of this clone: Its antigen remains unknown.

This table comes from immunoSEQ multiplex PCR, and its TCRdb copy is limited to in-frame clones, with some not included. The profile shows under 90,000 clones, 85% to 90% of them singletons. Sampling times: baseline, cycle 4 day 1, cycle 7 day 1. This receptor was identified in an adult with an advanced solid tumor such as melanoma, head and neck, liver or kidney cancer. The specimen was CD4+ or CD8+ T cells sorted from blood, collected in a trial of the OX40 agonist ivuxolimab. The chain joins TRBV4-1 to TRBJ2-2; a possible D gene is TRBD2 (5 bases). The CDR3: CASSQVPGTNTGELFF. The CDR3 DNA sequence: TGCGCCAGCAGCCAAGTCCCGGGGACGAACACCGGGGAGCTGTTTTTT.